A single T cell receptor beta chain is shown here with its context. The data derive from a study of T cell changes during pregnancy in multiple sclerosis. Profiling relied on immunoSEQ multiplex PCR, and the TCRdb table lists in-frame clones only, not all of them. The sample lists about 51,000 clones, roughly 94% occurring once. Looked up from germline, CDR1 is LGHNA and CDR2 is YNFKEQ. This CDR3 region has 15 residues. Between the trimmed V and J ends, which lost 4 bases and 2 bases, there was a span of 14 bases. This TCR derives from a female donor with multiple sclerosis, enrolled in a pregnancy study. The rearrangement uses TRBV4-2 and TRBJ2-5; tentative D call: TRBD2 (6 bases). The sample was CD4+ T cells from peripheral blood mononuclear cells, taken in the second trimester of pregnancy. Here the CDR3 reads CASSPSLGLQETQYF. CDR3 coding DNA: TGTGCCAGCAGCCCTTCGTTGGGACTTCAAGAGACCCAGTACTTC.